A single sample gave rise to the 12 T cell receptor beta chains below, sequenced in a study of early T cells in non-severe SARS-CoV-2 infection. TCRdb reprocessed the 5' RACE reads with MiXCR, giving one entry per CDR3 protein. The sample contains 25,000 to 30,000 distinct CDR3 sequences, approximately 6.4% of which appear only once. The sample in question was whole blood, obtained at baseline. The receptors stem from an adult who was a healthcare worker with PCR-confirmed SARS-CoV-2 infection or an uninfected control (not recorded which).

In this sample, this clonotype turned up many times. This sequence joins TRBV10-3 and TRBJ1-2; TRBD1 might be the D (6 bases). The CDR3 spans 13 residues. V lost 6 bases to trimming and J lost 2 bases, with 10 bases between them. Germline V gene sequence: CDR1 ENHRY, CDR2 SYGVKD. The CDR3 DNA is TGTGCCATCAGGCAGGGGAGAAACTATGGCTACACCTTC. As protein: CAIRQGRNYGYTF.

This clonotype was seen repeatedly, ten times or more. The rearrangement joins TRBV5-1 to TRBJ1-5; tentatively, D is TRBD1 (5 bases). The CDR3 loop spans 15 amino acids. Between the trimmed V and J ends, which lost 0 bases and 7 bases, there was a span of 14 bases. CDR1 SGHRS and CDR2 YFSETQ come from the germline V gene. In nucleotides, the CDR3 is TGCGCCAGCAGCTTGGCGGGGGGATATTGGCAGCCCCAGCATTTT. Protein: CASSLAGGYWQPQHF.

There are a few counts of this clonotype. The chain joins TRBV30 to TRBJ1-1; the match to TRBD1 covers 7 bases. The CDR3 is 13 amino acids. From germline, CDR1 is GTSNPN and CDR2 SVGIG (reference sequence). CDR3 DNA sequence: TGTGCTCGAATAAAGCTACCGGACAGGTATGCTTTCTTT. Its protein product is CARIKLPDRYAFF.

This clonotype was counted many times. CDR3 nucleotide sequence: TGCAGTGCTTACGACAGGGTGGAAGCTTTCTTT. As protein: CSAYDRVEAFF. This chain connects TRBV20-1 to TRBJ1-1; TRBD1 matches 7 bases. The CDR3 covers 11 residues. After removal of 5 bases from V and 8 bases from J, the junction contained 5 bases not matched to a gene. Per the germline V gene, CDR1 is DFQATT and CDR2 is SNEGSKA (reference sequence).

This clonotype has ten or more counts. The chain couples TRBV12-3 or TRBV12-4 to TRBJ1-2; 10 bases agree with TRBD1. The CDR3 is made up of 14 amino acids. With 6 bases clipped from V and 3 bases from J, the junction kept 4 bases outside the gene matches. The CDR3 sequence is CASRRDRGDYGYTF. CDR3 bases: TGTGCCAGCAGGCGGGACAGGGGTGACTATGGCTACACCTTC.

This clonotype was detected ten times or more. The rearrangement links TRBV20-1 to TRBJ2-5, with unresolved D. CDR1 DFQATT and CDR2 SNEGSKA come from the germline V gene (reference sequence). There are 12 residues in the CDR3. The V gene lost 3 bases and the J gene lost 5 bases, with 10 bases spanning the gap. The CDR3 sequence is CSASHTVETQYF. CDR3 in DNA: TGCAGTGCTAGTCATACAGTTGAGACCCAGTACTTC.

V is TRBV5-4 and J is TRBJ2-2; 14 bases are shared with TRBD2. V trimming: 4 bases; J trimming: 0 bases; junction bases outside the gene matches: 5. This CDR3 is 18 amino acids long. The germline V gene has CDR1 SGHNT and CDR2 YYREEE (reference sequence). CDR3: CASSLGLAGVPNTGELFF. The CDR3 DNA sequence: TGTGCCAGCAGCCTGGGACTAGCGGGGGTGCCGAACACCGGGGAGCTGTTTTTT.

This clonotype was seen a few times. V gene TRBV7-3 combines with J gene TRBJ2-3; 8 bases match TRBD2. The germline CDR1 and CDR2 sequences are SGHTA and FQGTGA. The CDR3 totals 15 residues. V shed 6 bases, J shed 0 bases, and the junction held 5 bases outside the gene matches. CDR3 DNA sequence: TGTGCCAGCAGACGGACTAGCAGGAGCACAGATACGCAGTATTTT. It translates to CASRRTSRSTDTQYF.

This clonotype was counted many times. The V and J genes are TRBV6-5 and TRBJ2-7; D is undetermined. The germline V gene has CDR1 MNHEY and CDR2 SVGAGI. Trimming removed 0 bases at V and 3 bases at J, with 12 bases between. This CDR3 spans 15 amino acids. As DNA, the CDR3 is TGTGCCAGCAGTTACTCGTCACGAGAAGTCTACGAGCAGTACTTC. Its translation: CASSYSSREVYEQYF.

This clonotype was observed at least ten times. The J gene is TRBJ1-2, the V gene TRBV20-1; perhaps TRBD1 as D (6 bases). The CDR3 has 14 residues. Germline CDR1 is DFQATT and CDR2 is SNEGSKA (reference sequence). The germline V and J ends were trimmed by 0 bases and 2 bases, with 10 bases remaining between them. The CDR3 nucleotides are TGCAGTGCTAGAGACCCAGGGGTCAACTATGGCTACACCTTC. As protein: CSARDPGVNYGYTF.

This chain links TRBV6-2 or TRBV6-3 with TRBJ2-4, with D uncertain. The V gene's germline CDR1 is MNHEY and CDR2 SVGEGT. V lost 7 bases, J lost 0 bases, and 13 bases lay in between. The CDR3 totals 15 residues. The DNA of the CDR3 is TGTGCCAGCAAAGCGACCTCGATAGCCAAAAACATTCAGTACTTC. Its protein product is CASKATSIAKNIQYF.

This clonotype came up many times. The rearrangement links TRBV12-3 or TRBV12-4 to TRBJ1-5; no firm D call. V lost 5 bases and J lost 5, with 7 bases in between. The CDR3 spans 12 residues. The CDR3 sequence is CASSPRDQPQHF. CDR3 nucleotide sequence: TGTGCCAGCAGTCCTCGTGATCAGCCCCAGCATTTT.